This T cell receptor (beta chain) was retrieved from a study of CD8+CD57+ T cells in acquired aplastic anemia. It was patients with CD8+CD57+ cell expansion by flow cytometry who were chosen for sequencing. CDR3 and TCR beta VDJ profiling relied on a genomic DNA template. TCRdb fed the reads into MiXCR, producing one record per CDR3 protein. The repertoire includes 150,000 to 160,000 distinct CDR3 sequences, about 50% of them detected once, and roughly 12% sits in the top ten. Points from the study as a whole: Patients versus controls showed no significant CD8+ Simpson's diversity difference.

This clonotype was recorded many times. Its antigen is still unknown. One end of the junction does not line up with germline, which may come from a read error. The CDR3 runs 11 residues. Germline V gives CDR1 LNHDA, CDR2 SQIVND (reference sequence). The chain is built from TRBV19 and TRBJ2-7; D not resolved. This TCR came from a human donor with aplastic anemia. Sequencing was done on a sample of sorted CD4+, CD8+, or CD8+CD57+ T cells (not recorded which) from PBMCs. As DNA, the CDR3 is TGTGCCAGTAGTAAGGGCCGCCTTACAGTCTTC. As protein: CASSKGRLTVF.